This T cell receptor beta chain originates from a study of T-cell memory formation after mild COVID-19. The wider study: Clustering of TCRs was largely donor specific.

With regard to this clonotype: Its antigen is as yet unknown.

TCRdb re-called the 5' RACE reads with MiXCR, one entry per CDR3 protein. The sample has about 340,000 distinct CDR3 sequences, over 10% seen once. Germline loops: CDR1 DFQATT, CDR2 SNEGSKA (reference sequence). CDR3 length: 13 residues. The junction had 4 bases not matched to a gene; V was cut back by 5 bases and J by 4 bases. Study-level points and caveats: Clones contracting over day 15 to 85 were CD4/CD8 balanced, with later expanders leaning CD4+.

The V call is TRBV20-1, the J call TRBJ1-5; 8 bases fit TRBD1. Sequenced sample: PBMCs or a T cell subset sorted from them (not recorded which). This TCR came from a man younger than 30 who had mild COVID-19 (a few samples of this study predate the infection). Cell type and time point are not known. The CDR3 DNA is TGCAGTGCTTTTGGACAGGGAAATCAGCCCCAGCATTTT. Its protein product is CSAFGQGNQPQHF.